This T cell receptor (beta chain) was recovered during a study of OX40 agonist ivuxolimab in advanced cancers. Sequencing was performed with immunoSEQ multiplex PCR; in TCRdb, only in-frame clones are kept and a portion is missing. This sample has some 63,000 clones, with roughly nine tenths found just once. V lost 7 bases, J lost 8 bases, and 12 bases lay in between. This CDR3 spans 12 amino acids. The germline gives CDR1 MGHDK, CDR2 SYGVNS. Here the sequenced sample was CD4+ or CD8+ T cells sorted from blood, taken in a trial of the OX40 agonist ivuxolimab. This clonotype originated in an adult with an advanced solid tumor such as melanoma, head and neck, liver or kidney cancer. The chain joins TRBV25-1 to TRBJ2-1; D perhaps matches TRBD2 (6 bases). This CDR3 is CASKGAGDEQFF. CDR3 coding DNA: TGTGCCAGCAAGGGAGCGGGTGATGAGCAGTTCTTC.